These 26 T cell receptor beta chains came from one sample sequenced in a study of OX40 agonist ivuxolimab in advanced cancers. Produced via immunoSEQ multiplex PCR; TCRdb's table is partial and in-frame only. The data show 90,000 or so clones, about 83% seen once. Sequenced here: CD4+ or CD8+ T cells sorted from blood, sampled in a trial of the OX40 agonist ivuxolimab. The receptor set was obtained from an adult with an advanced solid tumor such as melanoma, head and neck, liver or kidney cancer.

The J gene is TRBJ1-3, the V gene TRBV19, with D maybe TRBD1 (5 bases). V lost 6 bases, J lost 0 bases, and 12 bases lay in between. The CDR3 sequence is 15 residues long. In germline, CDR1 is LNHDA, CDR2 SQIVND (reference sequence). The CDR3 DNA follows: TGTGCCAGTAGCAGACGCAGGGACTCTGGAAACACCATATATTTT. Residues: CASSRRRDSGNTIYF.

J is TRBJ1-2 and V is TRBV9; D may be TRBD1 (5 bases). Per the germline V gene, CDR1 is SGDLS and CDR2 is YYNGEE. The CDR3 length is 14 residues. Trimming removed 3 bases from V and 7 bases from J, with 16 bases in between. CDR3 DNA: TGTGCCAGCAGCGGGGGCCCTGGAAGGTTTGGCTACACCTTC. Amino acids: CASSGGPGRFGYTF.

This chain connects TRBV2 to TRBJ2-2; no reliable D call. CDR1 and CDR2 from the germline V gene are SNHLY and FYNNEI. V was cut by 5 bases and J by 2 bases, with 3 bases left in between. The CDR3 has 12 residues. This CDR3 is CASSLNTGELFF. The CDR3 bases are TGTGCCAGCAGTCTTAACACCGGGGAGCTGTTTTTT. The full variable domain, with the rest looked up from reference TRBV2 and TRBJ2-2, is EPEVTQTPSHQVTQMGQEVILRCVPISNHLYFYWYRQILGQKVEFLVSFYNNEISEKSEIFDDQFSVERPDGSNFTLKIRSTKLEDSAMYFCASSLNTGELFFGEGSRLTVL.

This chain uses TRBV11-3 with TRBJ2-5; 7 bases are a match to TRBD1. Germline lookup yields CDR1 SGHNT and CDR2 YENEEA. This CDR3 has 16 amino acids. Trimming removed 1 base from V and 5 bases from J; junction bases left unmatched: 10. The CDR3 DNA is TGTGCCAGCAGCTTAGGGGCGACAGGGAAGGGCGAGACCCAGTACTTC. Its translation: CASSLGATGKGETQYF. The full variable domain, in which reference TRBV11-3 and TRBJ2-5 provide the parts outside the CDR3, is EAGVVQSPRYKIIEKKQPVAFWCNPISGHNTLYWYLQNLGQGPELLIRYENEEAVDDSQLPKDRFSAERLKGVDSTLKIQPAELGDSAVYLCASSLGATGKGETQYFGPGTRLLVL.

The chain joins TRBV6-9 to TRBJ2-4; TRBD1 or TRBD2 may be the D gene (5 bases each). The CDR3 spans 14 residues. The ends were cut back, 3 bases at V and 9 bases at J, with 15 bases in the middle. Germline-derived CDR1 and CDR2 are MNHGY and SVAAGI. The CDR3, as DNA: TGTGCCAGCAGTTACGAGGCCGGGGCCGGCATTCAGTACTTC. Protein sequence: CASSYEAGAGIQYF.

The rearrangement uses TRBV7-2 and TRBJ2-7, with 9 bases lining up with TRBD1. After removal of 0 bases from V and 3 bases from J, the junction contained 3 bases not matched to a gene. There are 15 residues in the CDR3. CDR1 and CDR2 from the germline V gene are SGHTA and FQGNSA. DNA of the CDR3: TGTGCCAGCAGCTTAGCTACAGGGGGCTACTACGAGCAGTACTTC. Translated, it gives CASSLATGGYYEQYF.

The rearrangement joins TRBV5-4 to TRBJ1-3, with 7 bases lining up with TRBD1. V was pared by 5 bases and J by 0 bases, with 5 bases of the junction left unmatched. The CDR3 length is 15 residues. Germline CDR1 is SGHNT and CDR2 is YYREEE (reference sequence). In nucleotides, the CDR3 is TGTGCCAGCAGACCCGACAGGGCCTCTGGAAACACCATATATTTT. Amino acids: CASRPDRASGNTIYF.

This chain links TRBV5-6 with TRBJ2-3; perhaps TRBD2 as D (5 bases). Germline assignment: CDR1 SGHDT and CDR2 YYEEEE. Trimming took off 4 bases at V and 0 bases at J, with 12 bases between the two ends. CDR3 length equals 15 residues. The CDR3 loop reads CASSREPVSTDTQYF. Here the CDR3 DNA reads TGTGCCAGCAGCAGGGAGCCAGTGAGCACAGATACGCAGTATTTT.

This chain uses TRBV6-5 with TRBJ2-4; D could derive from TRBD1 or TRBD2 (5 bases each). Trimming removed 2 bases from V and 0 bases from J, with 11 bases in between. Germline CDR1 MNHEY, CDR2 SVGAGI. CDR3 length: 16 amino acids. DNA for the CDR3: TGTGCCAGCAGTTACGCCGGGACGGGAGCCAAAAACATTCAGTACTTC. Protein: CASSYAGTGAKNIQYF.

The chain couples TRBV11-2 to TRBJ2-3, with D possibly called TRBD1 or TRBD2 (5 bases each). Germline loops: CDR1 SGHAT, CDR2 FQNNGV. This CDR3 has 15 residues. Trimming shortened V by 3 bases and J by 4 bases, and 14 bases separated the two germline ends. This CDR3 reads CASSFDGALSDTQYF. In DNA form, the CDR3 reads TGTGCCAGCAGCTTTGACGGGGCCTTATCAGATACGCAGTATTTT.

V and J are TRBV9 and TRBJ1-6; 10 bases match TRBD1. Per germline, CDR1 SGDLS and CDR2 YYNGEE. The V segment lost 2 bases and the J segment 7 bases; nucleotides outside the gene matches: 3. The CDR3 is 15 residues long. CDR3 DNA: TGTGCCAGCAGCGTGACAGGGGGCCCCAATTCACCCCTCCACTTT. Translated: CASSVTGGPNSPLHF. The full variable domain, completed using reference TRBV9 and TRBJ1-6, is DSGVTQTPKHLITATGQRVTLRCSPRSGDLSVYWYQQSLDQGLQFLIQYYNGEERAKGNILERFSAQQFPDLHSELNLSSLELGDSALYFCASSVTGGPNSPLHFGNGTRLTVT.

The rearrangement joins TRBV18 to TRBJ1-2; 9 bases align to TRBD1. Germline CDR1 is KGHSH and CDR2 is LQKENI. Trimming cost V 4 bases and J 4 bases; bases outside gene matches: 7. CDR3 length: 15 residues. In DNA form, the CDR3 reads TGTGCCAGCTCACTGGCGGACAGGGGCGGCTATGGCTACACCTTC. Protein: CASSLADRGGYGYTF.

CDR3 coding DNA: TGTGCCAGTAGTACTAGCCGAGGGGGGGAGCAGTACTTC. Amino acids: CASSTSRGGEQYF. The chain links TRBV19 to TRBJ2-7, with D perhaps assigned TRBD1 or TRBD2 (6 bases each). Germline loops: CDR1 LNHDA, CDR2 SQIVND (reference sequence). This CDR3 has 13 residues. Trimming left V 4 bases short and J 7 bases short, with 14 bases between.

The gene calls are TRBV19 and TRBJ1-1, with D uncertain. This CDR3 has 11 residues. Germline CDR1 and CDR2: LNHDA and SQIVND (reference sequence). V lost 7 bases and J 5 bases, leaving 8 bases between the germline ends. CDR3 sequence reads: CASKGRTEAFF. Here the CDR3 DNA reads TGTGCCAGTAAAGGTCGGACTGAAGCTTTCTTT.

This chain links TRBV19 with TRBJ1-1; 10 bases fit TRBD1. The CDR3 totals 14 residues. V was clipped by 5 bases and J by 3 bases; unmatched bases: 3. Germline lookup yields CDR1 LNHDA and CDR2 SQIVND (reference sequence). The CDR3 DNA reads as TGTGCCAGTAGTTGGACAGGGGGGGACACTGAAGCTTTCTTT. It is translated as CASSWTGGDTEAFF.

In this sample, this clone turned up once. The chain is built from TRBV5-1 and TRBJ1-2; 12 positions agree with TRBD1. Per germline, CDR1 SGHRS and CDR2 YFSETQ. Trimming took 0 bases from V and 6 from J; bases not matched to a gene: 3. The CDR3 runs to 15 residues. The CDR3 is CASSLVGTGGDGYTF. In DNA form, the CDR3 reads TGCGCCAGCAGCTTGGTTGGGACAGGGGGCGATGGCTACACCTTC.

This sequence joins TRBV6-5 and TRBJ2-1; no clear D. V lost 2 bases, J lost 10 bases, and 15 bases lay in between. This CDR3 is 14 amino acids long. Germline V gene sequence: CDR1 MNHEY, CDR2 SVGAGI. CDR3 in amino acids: CASSYPARVEEQFF. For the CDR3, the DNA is TGTGCCAGCAGTTACCCCGCACGGGTTGAAGAGCAGTTCTTC.

This CDR3 reads CASSWGRVNTEAFF. The DNA of the CDR3 is TGTGCCAGCAGTTGGGGGCGGGTGAACACTGAAGCTTTCTTT. The chain combines TRBV6-5 with TRBJ1-1; the D gene is possibly TRBD1 (6 bases). This CDR3 has 14 residues. The V and J ends lost 4 bases and 0 bases respectively, with 9 bases between them. The V gene's germline CDR1 is MNHEY and CDR2 SVGAGI.

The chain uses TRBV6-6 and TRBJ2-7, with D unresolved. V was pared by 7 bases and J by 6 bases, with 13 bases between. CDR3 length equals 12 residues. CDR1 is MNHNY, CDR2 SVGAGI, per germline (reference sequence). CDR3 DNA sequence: TGTGCCAGCAATAGGCCGGGTTCCGAGCAGTACTTC. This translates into CASNRPGSEQYF.

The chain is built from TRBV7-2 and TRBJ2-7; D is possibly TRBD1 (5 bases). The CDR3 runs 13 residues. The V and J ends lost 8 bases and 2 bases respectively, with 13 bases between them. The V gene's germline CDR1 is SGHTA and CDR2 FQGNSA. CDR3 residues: CASAQGWAYEQYF. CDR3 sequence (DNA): TGTGCCAGCGCCCAGGGATGGGCCTACGAGCAGTACTTC. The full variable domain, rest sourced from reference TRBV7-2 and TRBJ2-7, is GAGVSQSPSNKVTEKGKDVELRCDPISGHTALYWYRQSLGQGLEFLIYFQGNSAPDKSGLPSDRFSAERTGGSVSTLTIQRTQQEDSAVYLCASAQGWAYEQYFGPGTRLTVT.

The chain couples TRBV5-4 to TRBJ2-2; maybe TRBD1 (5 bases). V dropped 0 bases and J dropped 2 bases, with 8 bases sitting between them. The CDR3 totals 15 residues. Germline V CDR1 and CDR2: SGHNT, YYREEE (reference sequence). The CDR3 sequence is CASSLARANTGELFF. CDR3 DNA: TGTGCCAGCAGCTTGGCCAGGGCCAACACCGGGGAGCTGTTTTTT.

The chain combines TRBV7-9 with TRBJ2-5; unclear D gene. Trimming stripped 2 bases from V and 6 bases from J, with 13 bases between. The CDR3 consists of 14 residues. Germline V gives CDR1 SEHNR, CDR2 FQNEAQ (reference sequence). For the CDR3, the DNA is TGTGCCAGCAGCTTAACCCAGGACGCCAAGACCCAGTACTTC. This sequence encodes CASSLTQDAKTQYF.

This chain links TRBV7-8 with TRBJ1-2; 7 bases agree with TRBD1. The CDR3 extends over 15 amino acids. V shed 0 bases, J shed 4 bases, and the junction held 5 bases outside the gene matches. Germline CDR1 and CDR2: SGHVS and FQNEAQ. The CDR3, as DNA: TGTGCCAGCAGCTTAGCCGGGACAGAGATCTATGGCTACACCTTC. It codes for CASSLAGTEIYGYTF.

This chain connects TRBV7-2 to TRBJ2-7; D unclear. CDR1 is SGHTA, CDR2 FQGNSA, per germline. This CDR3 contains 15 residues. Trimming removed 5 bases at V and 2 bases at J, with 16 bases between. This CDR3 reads CASSREIGRTYEQYF. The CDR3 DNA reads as TGTGCCAGCAGCCGAGAGATAGGCCGCACCTACGAGCAGTACTTC.

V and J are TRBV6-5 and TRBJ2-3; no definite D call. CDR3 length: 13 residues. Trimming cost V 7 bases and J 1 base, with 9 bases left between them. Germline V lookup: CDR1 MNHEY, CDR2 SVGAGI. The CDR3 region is CASTVPGTDTQYF. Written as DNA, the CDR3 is TGTGCCAGCACCGTTCCGGGCACAGATACGCAGTATTTT.

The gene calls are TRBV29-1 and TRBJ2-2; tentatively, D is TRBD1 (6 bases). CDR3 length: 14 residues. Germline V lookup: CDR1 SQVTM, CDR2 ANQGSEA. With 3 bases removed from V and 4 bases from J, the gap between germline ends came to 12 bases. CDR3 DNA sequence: TGCAGCGTTGATCTACAGGGCCTCACCGGGGAGCTGTTTTTT. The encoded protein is CSVDLQGLTGELFF.